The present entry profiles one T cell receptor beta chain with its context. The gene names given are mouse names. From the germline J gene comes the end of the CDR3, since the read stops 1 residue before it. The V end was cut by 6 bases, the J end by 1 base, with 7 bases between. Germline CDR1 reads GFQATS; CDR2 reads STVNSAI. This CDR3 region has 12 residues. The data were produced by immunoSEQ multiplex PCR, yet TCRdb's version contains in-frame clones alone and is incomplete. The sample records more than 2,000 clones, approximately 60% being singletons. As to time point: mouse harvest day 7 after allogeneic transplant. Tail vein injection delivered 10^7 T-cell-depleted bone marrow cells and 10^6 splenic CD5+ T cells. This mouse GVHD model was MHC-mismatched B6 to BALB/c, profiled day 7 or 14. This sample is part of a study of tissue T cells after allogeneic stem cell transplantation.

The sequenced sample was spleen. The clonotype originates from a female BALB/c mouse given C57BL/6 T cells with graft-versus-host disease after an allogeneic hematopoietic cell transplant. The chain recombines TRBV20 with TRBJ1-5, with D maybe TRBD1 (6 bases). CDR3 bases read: TGTGGTGCCGGGACAAACAACCAGGCTCCGCTT. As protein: CGAGTNNQAPL. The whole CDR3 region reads CGAGTNNQAPLF. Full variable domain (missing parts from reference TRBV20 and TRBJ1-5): GALVYQYPRRTICKSGTSMRMECQAVGFQATSVAWYRQSPQKTFELIALSTVNSAIKYEQNFTQEKFPISHPNLSFSSMTVLNAYLEDRGLYLCGAGTNNQAPLFGEGTRLSVL.